This section outlines one T cell receptor (beta chain) sequence together with its context. The target antigen is unknown. In germline, CDR1 is SGHAT, CDR2 FQNNGV. The CDR3 runs to 15 residues. The V and J ends lost 5 bases and 5 bases respectively, with 13 bases between them. This sample was included in a study of T cells in narcolepsy. The table came from immunoSEQ multiplex PCR; TCRdb's copy has only in-frame clones and leaves some out. This sample has tens of thousands of clones, with roughly 80% found just once. Study-wide results and limits: Autoreactive clonotypes reportedly recurred in blood of same and different patients, not controls. HCRT-specific and TRIB2-specific autoreactive clonotypes appeared among same-patient CSF and blood CD4+ clonotypes.

V usage is TRBV11-2 and J usage is TRBJ1-6; weak D call: TRBD1 (6 bases). The clonotype was recovered from a human donor in good health. The sample consisted of memory (CD45RA-) CD4+ T cells from blood. The CDR3 reads CASSKTGRDNSPLHF. CDR3 nucleotide sequence: TGTGCCAGCAGCAAAACAGGGAGGGATAATTCACCCCTCCACTTT. The full variable domain, completed using reference TRBV11-2 and TRBJ1-6, is EAGVAQSPRYKIIEKRQSVAFWCNPISGHATLYWYQQILGQGPKLLIQFQNNGVVDDSQLPKDRFSAERLKGVDSTLKIQPAKLEDSAVYLCASSKTGRDNSPLHFGNGTRLTVT.